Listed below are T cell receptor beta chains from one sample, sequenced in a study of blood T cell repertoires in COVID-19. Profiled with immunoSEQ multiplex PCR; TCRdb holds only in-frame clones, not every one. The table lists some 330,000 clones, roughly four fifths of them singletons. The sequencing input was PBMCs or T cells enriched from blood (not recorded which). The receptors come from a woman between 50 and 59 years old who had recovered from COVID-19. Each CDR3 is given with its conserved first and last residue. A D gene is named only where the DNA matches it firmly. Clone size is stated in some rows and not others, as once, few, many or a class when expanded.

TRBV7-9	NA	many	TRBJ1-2	TGTGCCAGCAGCTCTAGGGCAAGGGGCCAGAACTATGGCTACACCTTC	CASSSRARGQNYGYTF
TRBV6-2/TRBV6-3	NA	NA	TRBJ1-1	TGTGCCAGCAGTTACTCCCGGGGAGGCACTGAAGCTTTCTTT	CASSYSRGGTEAFF
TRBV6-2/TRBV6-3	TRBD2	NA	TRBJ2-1	TGTGCCAGCAGTTCGCGACTAGCTGGCAATGAGCAGTTCTTC	CASSSRLAGNEQFF
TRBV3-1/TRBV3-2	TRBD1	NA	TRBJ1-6	TGTGCCAGCAGCCAAGTATCAGGGGGAAATTCACCCCTCCACTTT	CASSQVSGGNSPLHF
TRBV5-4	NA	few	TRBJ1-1	TGTGCCAGCAGTTTGACAGGACACACTGAAGCTTTCTTT	CASSLTGHTEAFF
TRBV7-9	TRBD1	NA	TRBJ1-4	TGTGCCAGCAGCCGCACAGGGGGGTATGAAAAACTGTTTTTT	CASSRTGGYEKLFF
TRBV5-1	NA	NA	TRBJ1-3	TGCGCCAGCAGCTTCGACGGGGAGGGAAACACCATATATTTT	CASSFDGEGNTIYF
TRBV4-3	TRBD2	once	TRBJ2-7	TGCGCCAGCAGCCAAGCACTAGCGGGAGGTGCGTACGAGCAGTACTTC	CASSQALAGGAYEQYF
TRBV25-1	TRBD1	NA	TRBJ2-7	TGTGCCAGCAGTCCACCCCGCCGGGACAGGGTTAGCCACGAGCAGTACTTC	CASSPPRRDRVSHEQYF
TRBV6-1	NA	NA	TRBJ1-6	TGTGCCAGCAGTGAATTGGGGGGGGGTTCACCCCTCCACTTT	CASSELGGGSPLHF
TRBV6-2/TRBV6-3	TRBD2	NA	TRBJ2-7	TGTGCCAGCAGTCGTCCCACCTTGCGGGGGGGCCCGGTCCCCTACGAGCAGTACTTC	CASSRPTLRGGPVPYEQYF
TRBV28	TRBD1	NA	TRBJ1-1	TGTGCCAGCAGTGCCCGCGGGACAGTAAACACTGAAGCTTTCTTT	CASSARGTVNTEAFF
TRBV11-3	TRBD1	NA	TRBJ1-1	TGTGCCAGCAGCTTAGGCCAGGGGGGGAACACTGAAGCTTTCTTT	CASSLGQGGNTEAFF
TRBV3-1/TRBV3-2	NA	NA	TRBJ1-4	TGTGCCAGCAGCCCGGGAGGAAGGTCTAATGAAAAACTGTTTTTT	CASSPGGRSNEKLFF
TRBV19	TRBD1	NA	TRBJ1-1	TGTGCCAGTAGCGTTGGACAGGGCAGGACTGAAGCTTTCTTT	CASSVGQGRTEAFF
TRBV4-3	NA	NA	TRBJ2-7	TGCGCCAGCAGCCAACATAGGACAGAAACATACGAGCAGTACTTC	CASSQHRTETYEQYF
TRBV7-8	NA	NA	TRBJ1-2	TGTGCCAGCAGCCCCGAGTCTAGCTCGTACTATGGCTACACCTTC	CASSPESSSYYGYTF
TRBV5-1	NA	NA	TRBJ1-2	TGCGCCAGCAGCTCGGGTGCAGGGGACGGCTACACCTTC	CASSSGAGDGYTF
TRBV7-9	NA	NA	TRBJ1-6	TGTGCCAGCAGCTTAGCCCCTCCGGCAGGGTCAAATAATTCACCCCTCCACTTT	CASSLAPPAGSNNSPLHF